This T cell receptor beta chain was recorded in a study of CD8 T cells in Susac syndrome. Whole-study findings and limits: The authors acknowledged that the study's TCR sequencing and HLA analysis involved relatively few individuals.

With random hexamers, 0.5 to 1 ug RNA was reverse transcribed. The CDR3 of TCR beta was amplified by immunoSEQ multiplex PCR across 54 Vbeta and 13 Jbeta. Each CDR3 protein is one row after TCRdb ran MiXCR on the immunoSEQ multiplex PCR reads. The table shows about 76,000 distinct CDR3 sequences, with roughly 91% occurring only once. The CDR3 totals 13 residues. Germline-derived CDR1 and CDR2 are MNHEY and SMNVEV (reference sequence). V was pared by 3 bases and J by 1 base, with 6 bases between. Relapsing-remitting disease, either stable or active, was present in the treatment-naive patients who were the multiple sclerosis controls. The CD8+ and CD4+ T cells were negatively isolated, with the TEMRA cells enriched by FACS. As concerns this clonotype: What it recognizes is unknown.

The receptor was derived from a human donor with multiple sclerosis. Sequences were obtained from CD8+ T cells from PBMCs. The gene calls are TRBV27 and TRBJ1-1; D remains ambiguous. CDR3 coding DNA: TGTGCCAGCAGTTTTGGGTGGAACACTGAAGCTTTCTTT. This encodes CASSFGWNTEAFF.